The 9 T cell receptor beta chains listed next were all sequenced from one sample in a study of T cells in Graves' hyperthyroidism and ophthalmopathy. Researchers took RNA transcripts and amplified the TCR beta CDR3 regions from them. The HTBI set primed first-round TCR CDR3 RT-PCR. TCRdb passed the multiplex PCR reads through MiXCR, listing each CDR3 protein once. The sample holds about 600,000 distinct CDR3 sequences, more than 15% seen once. The sample was blood. These receptor sequences come from a woman in her thirties or forties with Graves' ophthalmopathy.

This clonotype was recorded at least ten times. The chain employs TRBV2 and TRBJ2-3, with TRBD2 identical over 7 bases. The CDR3 has 15 residues. CDR1 is SNHLY, CDR2 FYNNEI, per germline. J gave up 0 bases and V 6 bases, and 6 bases lay outside the gene matches. The CDR3 DNA is TGTGCCAGCAGCGCCGGGACTACTAGCACAGATACGCAGTATTTT. Translating it yields CASSAGTTSTDTQYF.

This clonotype was recorded at least ten times. The J gene is TRBJ1-1, the V gene TRBV28, with a possible D match to TRBD1 (6 bases). CDR1 is MDHEN, CDR2 SYDVKM, per germline. The CDR3 sequence is 15 residues long. With 6 bases removed from V and 0 bases from J, the gap between germline ends came to 14 bases. The CDR3 DNA sequence: TGTGCCAGCAGCCCCCCCCAGGGGATGAACACTGAAGCTTTCTTT. This encodes CASSPPQGMNTEAFF.

This clonotype was counted ten times or more. J is TRBJ2-3 and V is TRBV12-3 or TRBV12-4; 10 bases map to TRBD1. The CDR3 sequence is 16 residues long. Losses at the gene ends were 5 bases for V and 3 bases for J; bases not matched to a gene: 8. This chain's CDR3 is CASSPTGGAVTDTQYF. The CDR3, as DNA: TGTGCCAGCAGTCCGACAGGGGGCGCGGTGACAGATACGCAGTATTTT.

This clonotype was observed many times. The V gene is TRBV3-1, the J gene TRBJ1-6, with D hard to call. The V gene lost 1 base and the J gene lost 8 bases, with 9 bases spanning the gap. The germline CDR1 and CDR2 sequences are LGHDT and YNNKEL (reference sequence). CDR3 length equals 14 residues. Written as DNA, the CDR3 is TGTGCCAGCAGCCAAGCGGATCGGCATTCACCCCTCCACTTT. It yields the protein CASSQADRHSPLHF.

For this clonotype: A read error may be the cause here, since a much bigger clone is one base away. The chain carries TRBV30 and TRBJ2-3; D is perhaps TRBD1 (5 bases). CDR1 and CDR2 (germline): GTSNPN, SVGIG (reference sequence). The CDR3 is 15 amino acids. The CDR3 DNA reads TGTGCCTGGAGTGAGGGGATCATCGGCACAGGTACGCAGTATTTT. This translates into CAWSEGIIGTGTQYF.

This clonotype was recorded a few times. The chain is built from TRBV5-1 and TRBJ1-2; D possibly corresponds to TRBD1 (6 bases). Between the trimmed V and J ends, which lost 3 bases and 6 bases, there was a span of 12 bases. This CDR3 contains 13 residues. CDR1 is SGHRS and CDR2 is YFSETQ in the germline V gene. CDR3 coding DNA: TGCGCCAGCAGCTCTGGGAACAGGGATGGCTACACCTTC. Translated: CASSSGNRDGYTF.

This clonotype has only a few counts. The rearrangement links TRBV20-1 to TRBJ1-2, with TRBD1 as a possible D gene (6 bases). CDR3 length: 15 amino acids. The V end lost 3 bases, the J end lost 4 bases, and 18 bases lay between the germline ends. Germline V lookup: CDR1 DFQATT, CDR2 SNEGSKA (reference sequence). The CDR3 reads CSASEDTVRGYGYTF. CDR3 bases: TGCAGTGCTAGTGAAGACACTGTCAGGGGCTATGGCTACACCTTC.

Notes on this clonotype: This may stem from a read error, because a much larger clone lies one nucleotide away. The genes are TRBV28 and TRBJ2-7; D might be TRBD2 (5 bases). The V gene's germline CDR1 is MDHEN and CDR2 SYDVKM. Trimming shortened V by 8 bases and J by 7 bases, and 12 bases separated the two germline ends. The length of the CDR3 is 11 residues. DNA for the CDR3: TGTGCCAGCGGGAGCCCCAATGAGCAGTACTTC. It specifies CASGSPNEQYF.

This clonotype was detected many times. The J gene is TRBJ1-1, the V gene TRBV11-3, with 9 bases identical to TRBD1. This CDR3 region has 16 residues. V trimming: 0 bases; J trimming: 3 bases; junction bases outside the gene matches: 5. CDR1 and CDR2 (germline): SGHNT, YENEEA. CDR3 protein: CASSLDGDREDTEAFF. The DNA of the CDR3 is TGTGCCAGCAGCTTAGACGGGGACAGGGAGGACACTGAAGCTTTCTTT.